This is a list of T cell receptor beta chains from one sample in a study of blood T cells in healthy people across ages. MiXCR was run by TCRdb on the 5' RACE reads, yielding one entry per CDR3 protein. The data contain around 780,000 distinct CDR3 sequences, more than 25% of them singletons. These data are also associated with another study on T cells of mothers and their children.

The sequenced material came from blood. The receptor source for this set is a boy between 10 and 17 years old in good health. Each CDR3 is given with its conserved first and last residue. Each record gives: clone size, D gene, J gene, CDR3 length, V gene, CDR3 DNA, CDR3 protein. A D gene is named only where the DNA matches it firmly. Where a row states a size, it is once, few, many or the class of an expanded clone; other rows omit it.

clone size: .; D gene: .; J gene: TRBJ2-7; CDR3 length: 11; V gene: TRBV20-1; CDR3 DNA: TGCAGTGCTCCCCTTGAGAACGAGCAGTACTTC; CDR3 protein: CSAPLENEQYF
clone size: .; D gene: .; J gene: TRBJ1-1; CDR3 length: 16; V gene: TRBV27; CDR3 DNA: TGTGCCAGCAGTCCTCAGATCGCCCCCCGGGCGTGGAAAGTTTTCTTT; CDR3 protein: CASSPQIAPRAWKVFF
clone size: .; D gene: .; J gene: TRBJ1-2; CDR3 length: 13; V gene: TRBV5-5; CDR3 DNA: TGTGCCAGCAGCTTTACAGGGCAGGGAGGCTACACCTTC; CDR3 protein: CASSFTGQGGYTF
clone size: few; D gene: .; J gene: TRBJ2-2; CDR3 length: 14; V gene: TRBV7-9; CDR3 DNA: TGTGCCAGCAGTCGGGCCTCCCCCGGCGGGGAGCTGTTTTTT; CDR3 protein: CASSRASPGGELFF
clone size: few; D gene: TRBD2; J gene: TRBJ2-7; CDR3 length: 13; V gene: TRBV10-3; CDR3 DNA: TGTGCCATCACCCGAGAAGCGGGGTACGGGCAGTACTTC; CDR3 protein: CAITREAGYGQYF
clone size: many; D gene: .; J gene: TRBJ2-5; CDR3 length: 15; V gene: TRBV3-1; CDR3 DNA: TGTGCCAGCAGCCAAGATTCCACGAGGGGCGAGACCCAGTACTTC; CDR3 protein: CASSQDSTRGETQYF
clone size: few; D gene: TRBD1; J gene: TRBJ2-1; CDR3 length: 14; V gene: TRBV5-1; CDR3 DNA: TGCGCCAGCAGCTCACGAAGAGGGGGCGATGAGCAGTTCTTC; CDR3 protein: CASSSRRGGDEQFF
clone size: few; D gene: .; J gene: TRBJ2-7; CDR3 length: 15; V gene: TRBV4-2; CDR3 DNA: TGTGCCAGCAGCCAAGAAACCCAGGTGGCCTACGAGCAGTACTTC; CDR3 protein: CASSQETQVAYEQYF
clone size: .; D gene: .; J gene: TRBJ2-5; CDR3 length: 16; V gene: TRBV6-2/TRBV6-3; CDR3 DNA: TGTGCCAGCAGTACCCCCGAGGGCAGAACTGAGAGGGAGCAGTACTTC; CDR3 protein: CASSTPEGRTEREQYF
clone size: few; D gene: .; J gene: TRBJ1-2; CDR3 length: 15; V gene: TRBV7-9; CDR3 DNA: TGTGCCAGCAGTTCTCAGGTTGGAACTAACTATGGCTACACCTTC; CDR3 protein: CASSSQVGTNYGYTF
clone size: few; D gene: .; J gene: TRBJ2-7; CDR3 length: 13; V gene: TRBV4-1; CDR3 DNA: TGCGCCAGCAGCGAAGGGGGACTCTACGAGCAGTATTTC; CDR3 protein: CASSEGGLYEQYF
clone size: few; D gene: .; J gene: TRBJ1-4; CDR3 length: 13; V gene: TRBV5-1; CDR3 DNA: TGCGCCAGCAGCTTGTTCGGGAATGAAAAACTGTTTTTT; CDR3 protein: CASSLFGNEKLFF
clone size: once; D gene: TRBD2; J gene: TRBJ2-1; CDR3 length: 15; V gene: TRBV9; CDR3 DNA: TGTGCCAGCAGCGTAGCGGGGGGGCCGAACAATGAGCAGTTCTTC; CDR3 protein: CASSVAGGPNNEQFF
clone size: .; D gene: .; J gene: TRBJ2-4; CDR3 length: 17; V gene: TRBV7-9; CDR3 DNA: TGTGCCAGCAGCTTAAGAGGGCAGACCCTAGCCAAAAACATTCAGTACTTC; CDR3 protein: CASSLRGQTLAKNIQYF
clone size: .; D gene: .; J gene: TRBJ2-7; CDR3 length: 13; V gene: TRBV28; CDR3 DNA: TGTGCCAGCAGTTTTACTTCGGCCTACGAGCAGTACTTC; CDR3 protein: CASSFTSAYEQYF
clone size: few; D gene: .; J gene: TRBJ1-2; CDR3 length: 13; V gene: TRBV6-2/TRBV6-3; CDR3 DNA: TGTGCCAGCAGTCGACGGAGTAACTATGGCTACACCTTC; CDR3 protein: CASSRRSNYGYTF
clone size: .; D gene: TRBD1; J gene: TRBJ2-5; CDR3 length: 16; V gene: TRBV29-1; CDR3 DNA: TGCAGCGTTACGTCTATTCGGGACAGGGGGTCAGAGACCCAGTACTTC; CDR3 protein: CSVTSIRDRGSETQYF
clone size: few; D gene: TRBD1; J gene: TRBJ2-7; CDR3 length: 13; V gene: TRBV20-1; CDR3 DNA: TGCAGTGCTAGAGATAGGCAGGGGGCTTGGCAGTACTTC; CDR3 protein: CSARDRQGAWQYF
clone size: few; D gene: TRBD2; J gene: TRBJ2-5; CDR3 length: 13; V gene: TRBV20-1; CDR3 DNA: TGCAGTGCTAGAGAAGCGGGGGGAGAGACCCAGTACTTC; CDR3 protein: CSAREAGGETQYF
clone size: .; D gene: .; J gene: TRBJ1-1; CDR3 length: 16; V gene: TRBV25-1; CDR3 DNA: TGTGCCAGCAGTGAAAGGCACCAAGAGGGAAACACTGAAGCTTTCTTT; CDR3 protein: CASSERHQEGNTEAFF
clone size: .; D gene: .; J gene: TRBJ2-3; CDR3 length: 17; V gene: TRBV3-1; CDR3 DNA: TGTGCCAGCAGCAATGGTTTACGGGGAGACGGCACAGATACGCAGTATTTT; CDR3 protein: CASSNGLRGDGTDTQYF
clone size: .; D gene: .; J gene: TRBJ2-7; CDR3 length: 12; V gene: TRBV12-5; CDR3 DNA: TGTGCTAGTTGCAGTGAGGCCTACGAGCAGTACTTC; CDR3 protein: CASCSEAYEQYF
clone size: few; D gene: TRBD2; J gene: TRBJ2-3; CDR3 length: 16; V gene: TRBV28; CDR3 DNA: TGTGCCAGCGGGATCCGAGCGGGGTCAAGCACAGATACGCAGTATTTT; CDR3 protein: CASGIRAGSSTDTQYF
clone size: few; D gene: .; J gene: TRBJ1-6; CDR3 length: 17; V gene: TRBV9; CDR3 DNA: TGTGCCAGCAGCGCCCACCTTGGAGGGGGACTTAATTCACCCCTCCACTTT; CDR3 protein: CASSAHLGGGLNSPLHF
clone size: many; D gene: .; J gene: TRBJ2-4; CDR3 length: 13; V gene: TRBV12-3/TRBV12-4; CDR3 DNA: TGTGCCAGCAGTTTACAGGACAGAAACATTCAGTACTTC; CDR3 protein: CASSLQDRNIQYF
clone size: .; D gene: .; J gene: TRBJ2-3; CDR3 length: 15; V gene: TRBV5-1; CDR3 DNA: TGCGCCAGCAGCTCAAGCGGGCCAAGCACAGATACGCAGTATTTT; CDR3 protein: CASSSSGPSTDTQYF
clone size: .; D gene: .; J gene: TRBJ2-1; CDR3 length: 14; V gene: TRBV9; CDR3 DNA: TGTGCCAGCAGCCCCAACAGGGAGGGGGGGGAGCAGTTCTTC; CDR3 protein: CASSPNREGGEQFF
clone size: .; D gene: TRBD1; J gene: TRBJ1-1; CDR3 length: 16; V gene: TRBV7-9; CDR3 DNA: TGTGCCAGCAGCTCTCACCAGGGACAGGGTAGCACTGAAGCTTTCTTT; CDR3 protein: CASSSHQGQGSTEAFF
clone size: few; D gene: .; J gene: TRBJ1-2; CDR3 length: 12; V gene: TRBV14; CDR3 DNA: TGTGCCAGCAGTTTAAGCCGGGGAGGCTACACCTTC; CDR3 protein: CASSLSRGGYTF
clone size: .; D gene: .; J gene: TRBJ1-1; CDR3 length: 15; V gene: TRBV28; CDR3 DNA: TGTGCCAGCAGTTCCGGACAGCTAATGAACACTGAAGCTTTCTTT; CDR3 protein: CASSSGQLMNTEAFF
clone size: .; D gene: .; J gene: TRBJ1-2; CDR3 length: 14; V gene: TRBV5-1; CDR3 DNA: TGCGCCAGCAGCTTGGGGACAATGAACTATGGCTACACCTTC; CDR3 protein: CASSLGTMNYGYTF
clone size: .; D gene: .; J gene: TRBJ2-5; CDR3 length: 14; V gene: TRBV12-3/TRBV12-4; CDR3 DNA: TGTGCCAGCGGTTTAGACTCCTACCAAGAGACCCAGTACTTC; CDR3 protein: CASGLDSYQETQYF
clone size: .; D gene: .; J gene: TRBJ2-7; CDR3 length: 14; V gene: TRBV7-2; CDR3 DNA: TGTGCCAGCGGCTTATCGCGGCCCAATAACGAGCAGTACTTC; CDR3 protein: CASGLSRPNNEQYF
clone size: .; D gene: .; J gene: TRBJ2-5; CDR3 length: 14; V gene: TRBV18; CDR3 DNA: TGTGCCAGCTCACCTGACGGGAACCAAGAGACCCAGTACTTC; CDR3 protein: CASSPDGNQETQYF
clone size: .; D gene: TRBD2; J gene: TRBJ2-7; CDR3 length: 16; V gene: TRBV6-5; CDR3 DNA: TGTGCCAGCACCTTACTAGCGGGGTATGGCTTGAGTGAGCAGTACTTC; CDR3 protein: CASTLLAGYGLSEQYF
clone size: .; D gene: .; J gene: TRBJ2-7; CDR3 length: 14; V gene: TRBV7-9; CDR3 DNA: TGTGCCAGCAGCTTAGCTTCAGGGTTGGACGAGCAGTACTTC; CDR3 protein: CASSLASGLDEQYF
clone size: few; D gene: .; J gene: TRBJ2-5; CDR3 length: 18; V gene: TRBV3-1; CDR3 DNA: TGTGCCAGCAGCCTCTCCGGGACATCAGTACCCGGCCAAGAGACCCAGTACTTC; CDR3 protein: CASSLSGTSVPGQETQYF